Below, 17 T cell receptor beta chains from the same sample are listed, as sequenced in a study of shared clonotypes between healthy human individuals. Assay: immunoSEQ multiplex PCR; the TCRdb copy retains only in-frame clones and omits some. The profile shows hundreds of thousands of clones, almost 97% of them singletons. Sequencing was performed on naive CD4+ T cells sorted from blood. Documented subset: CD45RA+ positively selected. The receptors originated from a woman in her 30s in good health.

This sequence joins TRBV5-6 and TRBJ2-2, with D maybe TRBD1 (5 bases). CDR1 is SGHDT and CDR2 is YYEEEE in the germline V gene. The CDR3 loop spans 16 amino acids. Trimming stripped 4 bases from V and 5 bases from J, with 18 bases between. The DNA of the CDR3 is TGTGCCAGCAGCCCGTGGGCAGGGTCCTTAACCGGGGAGCTGTTTTTT. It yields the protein CASSPWAGSLTGELFF.

Here the CDR3 DNA reads TGTGCCAGCAGCTTGGACCCGATGAACACTGAAGCTTTCTTT. Amino acid sequence: CASSLDPMNTEAFF. The J gene is TRBJ1-1, the V gene TRBV5-6; D not resolved. Looked up from germline, CDR1 is SGHDT and CDR2 is YYEEEE. Trimming took off 0 bases at V and 0 bases at J, with 6 bases between the two ends. The CDR3 sequence is 14 residues long.

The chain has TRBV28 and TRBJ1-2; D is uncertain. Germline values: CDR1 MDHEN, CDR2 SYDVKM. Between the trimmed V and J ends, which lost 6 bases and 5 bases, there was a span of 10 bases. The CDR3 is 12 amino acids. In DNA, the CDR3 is TGTGCCAGCAGAGGCCAAGGATATGGCTACACCTTC. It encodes CASRGQGYGYTF.

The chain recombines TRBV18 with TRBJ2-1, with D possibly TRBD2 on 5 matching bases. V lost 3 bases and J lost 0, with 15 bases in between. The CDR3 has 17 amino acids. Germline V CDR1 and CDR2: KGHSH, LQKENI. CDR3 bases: TGTGCCAGCTCACCCGGCGCGAGGGTGAGCTCCTACAATGAGCAGTTCTTC. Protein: CASSPGARVSSYNEQFF.

The CDR3 DNA reads TGTGCCAGCAGCGTAACAGGTACGGCGGTTAACTATGGCTACACCTTC. Its translation is CASSVTGTAVNYGYTF. The chain has TRBV9 and TRBJ1-2, with TRBD1 as a possible D gene (5 bases). The CDR3 extends over 16 amino acids. In germline, CDR1 is SGDLS, CDR2 YYNGEE. Trimming took off 1 base at V and 1 base at J, with 14 bases between the two ends.

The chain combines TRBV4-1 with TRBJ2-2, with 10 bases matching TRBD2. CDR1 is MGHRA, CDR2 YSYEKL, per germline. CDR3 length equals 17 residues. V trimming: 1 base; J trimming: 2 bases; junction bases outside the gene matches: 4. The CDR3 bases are TGCGCCAGCAGCCAAGTACTAGCGGGATTTAACACCGGGGAGCTGTTTTTT. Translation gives CASSQVLAGFNTGELFF.

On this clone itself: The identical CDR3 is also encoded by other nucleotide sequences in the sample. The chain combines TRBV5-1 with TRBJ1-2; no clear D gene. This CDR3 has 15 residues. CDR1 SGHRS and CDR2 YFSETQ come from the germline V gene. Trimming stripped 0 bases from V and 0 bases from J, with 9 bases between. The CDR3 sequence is CASSLAPGSNYGYTF. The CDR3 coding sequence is TGCGCCAGCAGCTTGGCCCCCGGGTCTAACTATGGCTACACCTTC.

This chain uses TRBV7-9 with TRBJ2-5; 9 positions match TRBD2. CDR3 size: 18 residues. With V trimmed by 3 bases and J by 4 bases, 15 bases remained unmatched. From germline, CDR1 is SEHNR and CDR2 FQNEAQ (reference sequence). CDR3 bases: TGTGCCAGCAGCTTGGTGACTACTTCCGGGACTAGCACAGAGACCCAGTACTTC. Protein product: CASSLVTTSGTSTETQYF.

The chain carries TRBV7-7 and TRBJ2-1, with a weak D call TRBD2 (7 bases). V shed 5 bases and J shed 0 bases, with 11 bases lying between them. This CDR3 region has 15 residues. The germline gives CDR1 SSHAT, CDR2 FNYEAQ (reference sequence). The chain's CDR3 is CASSRRGASYNEQFF. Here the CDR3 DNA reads TGTGCCAGCAGCCGACGGGGGGCCTCCTACAATGAGCAGTTCTTC.

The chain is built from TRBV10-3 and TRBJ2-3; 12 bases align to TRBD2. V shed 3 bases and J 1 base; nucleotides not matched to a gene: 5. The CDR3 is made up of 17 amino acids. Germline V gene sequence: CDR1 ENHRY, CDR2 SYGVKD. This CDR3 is CAISDGTSGRGTDTQYF. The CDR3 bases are TGTGCCATCAGTGACGGGACTAGCGGGCGCGGCACAGATACGCAGTATTTT.

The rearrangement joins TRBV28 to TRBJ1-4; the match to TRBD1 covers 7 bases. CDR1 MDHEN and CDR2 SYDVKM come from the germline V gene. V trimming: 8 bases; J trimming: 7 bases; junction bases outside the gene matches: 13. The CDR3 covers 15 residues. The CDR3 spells CASALRGRKVEKLFF. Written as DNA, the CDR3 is TGTGCCAGCGCTTTGAGGGGGCGGAAGGTTGAAAAACTGTTTTTT.

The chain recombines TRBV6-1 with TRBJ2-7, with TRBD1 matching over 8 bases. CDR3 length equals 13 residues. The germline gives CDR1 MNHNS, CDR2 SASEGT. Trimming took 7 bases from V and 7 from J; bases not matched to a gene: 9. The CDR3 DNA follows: TGTGCCAGCACGGTGACAGGGGTTGGTGAGCAGTACTTC. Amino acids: CASTVTGVGEQYF.

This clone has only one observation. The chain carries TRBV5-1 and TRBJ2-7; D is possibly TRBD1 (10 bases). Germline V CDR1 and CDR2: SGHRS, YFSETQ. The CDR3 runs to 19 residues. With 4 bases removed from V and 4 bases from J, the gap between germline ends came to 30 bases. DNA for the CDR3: TGCGCCAGCAGCCCCGGGGACAGGGGTGCCGGGACTAGCAGTTACGAGCAGTACTTC. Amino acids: CASSPGDRGAGTSSYEQYF.

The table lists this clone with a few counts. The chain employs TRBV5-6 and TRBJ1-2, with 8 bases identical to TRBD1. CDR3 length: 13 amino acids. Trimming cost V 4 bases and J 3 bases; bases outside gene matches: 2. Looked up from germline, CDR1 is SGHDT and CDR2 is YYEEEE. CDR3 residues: CASSGTGYYGYTF. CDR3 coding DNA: TGTGCCAGCAGCGGGACAGGATACTATGGCTACACCTTC. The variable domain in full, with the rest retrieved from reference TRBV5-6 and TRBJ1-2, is DAGVTQSPTHLIKTRGQQVTLRCSPKSGHDTVSWYQQALGQGPQFIFQYYEEEERQRGNFPDRFSGHQFPNYSSELNVNALLLGDSALYLCASSGTGYYGYTFGSGTRLTVV.

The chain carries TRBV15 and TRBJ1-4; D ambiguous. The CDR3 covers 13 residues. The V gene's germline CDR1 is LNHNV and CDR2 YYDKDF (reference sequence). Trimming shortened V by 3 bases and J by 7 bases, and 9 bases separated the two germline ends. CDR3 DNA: TGTGCCACCAGCAGGTTTGGGGTTGAAAAACTGTTTTTT. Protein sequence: CATSRFGVEKLFF.

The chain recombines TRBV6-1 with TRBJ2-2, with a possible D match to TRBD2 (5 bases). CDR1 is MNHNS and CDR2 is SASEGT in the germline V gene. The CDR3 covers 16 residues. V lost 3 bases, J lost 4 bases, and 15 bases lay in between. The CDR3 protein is CASSDRLGGSTGELFF. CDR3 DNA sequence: TGTGCCAGCAGTGATCGTCTGGGCGGGTCCACCGGGGAGCTGTTTTTT.

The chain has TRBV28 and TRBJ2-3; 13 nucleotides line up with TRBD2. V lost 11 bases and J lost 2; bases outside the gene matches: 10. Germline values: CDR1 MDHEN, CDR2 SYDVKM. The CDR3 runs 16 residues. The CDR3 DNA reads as TGTGCCGGAGGACGGGGACTAGCGGGATTCACAGATACGCAGTATTTT. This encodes CAGGRGLAGFTDTQYF.